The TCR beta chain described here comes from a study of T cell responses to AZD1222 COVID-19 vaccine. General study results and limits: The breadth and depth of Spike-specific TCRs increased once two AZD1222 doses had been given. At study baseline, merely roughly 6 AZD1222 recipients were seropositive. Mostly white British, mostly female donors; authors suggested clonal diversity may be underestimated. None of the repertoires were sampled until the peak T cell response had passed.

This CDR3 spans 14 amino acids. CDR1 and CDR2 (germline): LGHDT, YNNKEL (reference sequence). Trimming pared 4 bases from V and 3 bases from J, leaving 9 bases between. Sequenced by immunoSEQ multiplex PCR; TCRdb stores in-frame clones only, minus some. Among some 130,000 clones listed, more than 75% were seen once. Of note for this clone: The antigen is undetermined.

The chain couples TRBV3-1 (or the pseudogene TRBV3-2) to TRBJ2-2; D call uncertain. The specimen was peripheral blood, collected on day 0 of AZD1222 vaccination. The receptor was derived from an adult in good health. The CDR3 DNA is TGTGCCAGCAGCCCCGGGCTCTACACCGGGGAGCTGTTTTTT. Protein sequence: CASSPGLYTGELFF.